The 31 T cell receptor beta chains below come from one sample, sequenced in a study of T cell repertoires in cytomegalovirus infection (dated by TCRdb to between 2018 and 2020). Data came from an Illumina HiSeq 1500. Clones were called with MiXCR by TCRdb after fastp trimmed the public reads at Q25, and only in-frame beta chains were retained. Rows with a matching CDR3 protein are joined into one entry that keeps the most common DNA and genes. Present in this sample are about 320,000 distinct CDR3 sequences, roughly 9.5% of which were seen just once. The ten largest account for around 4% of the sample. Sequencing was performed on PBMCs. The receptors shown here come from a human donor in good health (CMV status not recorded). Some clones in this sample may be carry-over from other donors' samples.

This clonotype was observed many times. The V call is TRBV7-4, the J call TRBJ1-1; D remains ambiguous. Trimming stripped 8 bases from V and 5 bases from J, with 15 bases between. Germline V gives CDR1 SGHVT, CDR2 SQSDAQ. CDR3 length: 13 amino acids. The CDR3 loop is CASVQSGRTEAFF. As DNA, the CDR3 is TGTGCCAGCGTCCAGAGCGGAAGGACTGAAGCTTTCTTT.

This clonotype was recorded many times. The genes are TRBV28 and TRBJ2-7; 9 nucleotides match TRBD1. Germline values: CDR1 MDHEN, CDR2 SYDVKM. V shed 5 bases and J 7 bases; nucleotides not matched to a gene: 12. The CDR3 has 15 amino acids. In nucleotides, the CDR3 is TGTGCCAGCAGTGCGCCGGGACAGGGATTCTGGGAGCAGTACTTC. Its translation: CASSAPGQGFWEQYF.

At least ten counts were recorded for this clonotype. The CDR3 loop reads CASSLAGQGAAYGYTF. CDR3 DNA sequence: TGTGCCAGCAGCTTAGCTGGACAGGGAGCCGCCTATGGCTACACCTTC. The V gene is TRBV7-2, the J gene TRBJ1-2, with 8 bases that match TRBD1. The germline V gene encodes CDR1 SGHTA and CDR2 FQGNSA. V was pared by 0 bases and J by 4 bases, with 7 bases of the junction left unmatched. This CDR3 has 16 amino acids.

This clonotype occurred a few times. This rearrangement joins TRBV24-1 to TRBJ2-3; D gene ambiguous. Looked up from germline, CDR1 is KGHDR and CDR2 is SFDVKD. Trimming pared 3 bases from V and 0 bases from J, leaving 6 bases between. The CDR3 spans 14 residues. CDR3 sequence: CATSDVGSTDTQYF. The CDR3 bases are TGTGCCACCAGTGATGTGGGCAGCACAGATACGCAGTATTTT.

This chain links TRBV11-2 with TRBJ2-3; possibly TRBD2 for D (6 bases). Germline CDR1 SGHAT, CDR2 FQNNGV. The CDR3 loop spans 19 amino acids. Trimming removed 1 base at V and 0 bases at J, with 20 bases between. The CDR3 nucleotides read TGTGCCAGCAGCTTAGTCTTGGGTGGCGGGGCCGTCAGCACAGATACGCAGTATTTT. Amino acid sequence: CASSLVLGGGAVSTDTQYF.

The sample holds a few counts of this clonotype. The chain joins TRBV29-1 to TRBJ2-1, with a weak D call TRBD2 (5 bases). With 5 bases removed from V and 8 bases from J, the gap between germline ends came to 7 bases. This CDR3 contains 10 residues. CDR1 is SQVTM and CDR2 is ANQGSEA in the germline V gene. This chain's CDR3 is CSVLAYEQFF. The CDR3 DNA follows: TGCAGCGTTCTAGCATATGAGCAGTTCTTC.

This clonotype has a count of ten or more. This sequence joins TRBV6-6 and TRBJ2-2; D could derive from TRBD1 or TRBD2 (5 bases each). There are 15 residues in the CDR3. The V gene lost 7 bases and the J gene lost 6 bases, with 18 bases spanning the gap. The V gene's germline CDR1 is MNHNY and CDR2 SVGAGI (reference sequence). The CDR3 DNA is TGTGCCAGCACGTTCCGGGACGATAGCCCCGGGGAGCTGTTTTTT. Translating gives CASTFRDDSPGELFF.

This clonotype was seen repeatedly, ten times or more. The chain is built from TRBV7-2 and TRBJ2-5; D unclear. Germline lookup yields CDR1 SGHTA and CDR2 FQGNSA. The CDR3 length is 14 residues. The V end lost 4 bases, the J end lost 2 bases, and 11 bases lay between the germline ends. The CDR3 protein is CASSSRLIQETQYF. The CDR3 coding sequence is TGTGCCAGCAGCTCCAGGTTAATTCAAGAGACCCAGTACTTC. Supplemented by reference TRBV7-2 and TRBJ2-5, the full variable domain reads GAGVSQSPSNKVTEKGKDVELRCDPISGHTALYWYRQSLGQGLEFLIYFQGNSAPDKSGLPSDRFSAERTGGSVSTLTIQRTQQEDSAVYLCASSSRLIQETQYFGPGTRLLVL.

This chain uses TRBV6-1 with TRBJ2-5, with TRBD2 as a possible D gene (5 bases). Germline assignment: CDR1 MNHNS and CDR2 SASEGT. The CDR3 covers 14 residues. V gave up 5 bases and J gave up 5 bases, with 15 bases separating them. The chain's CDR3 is CASSLELAEETQYF. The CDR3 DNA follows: TGTGCCAGCAGTCTCGAGCTAGCCGAGGAGACCCAGTACTTC.

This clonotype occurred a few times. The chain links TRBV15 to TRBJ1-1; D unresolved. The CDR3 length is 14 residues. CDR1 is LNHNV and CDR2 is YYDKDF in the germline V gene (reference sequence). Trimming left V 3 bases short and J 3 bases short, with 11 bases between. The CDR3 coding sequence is TGTGCCACCAGCAGGTCGGAGTGGGACACTGAAGCTTTCTTT. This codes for CATSRSEWDTEAFF.

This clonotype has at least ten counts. CDR3 protein: CASSSPGTISYEQYF. The CDR3 DNA is TGTGCCAGCAGCTCGCCGGGGACCATCTCCTACGAGCAGTACTTC. The gene calls are TRBV7-8 and TRBJ2-7; the D gene could be TRBD1 or TRBD2 (5 bases each). V lost 4 bases and J lost 0, with 13 bases in between. Germline values: CDR1 SGHVS, CDR2 FQNEAQ. The CDR3 covers 15 residues.

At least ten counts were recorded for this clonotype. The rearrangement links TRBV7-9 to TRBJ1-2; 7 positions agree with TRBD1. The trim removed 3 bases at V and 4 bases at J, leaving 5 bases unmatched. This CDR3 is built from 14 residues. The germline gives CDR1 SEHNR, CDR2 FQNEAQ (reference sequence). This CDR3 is CASSFGQGGYGYTF. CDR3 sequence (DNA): TGTGCCAGCAGCTTTGGTCAGGGGGGCTATGGCTACACCTTC. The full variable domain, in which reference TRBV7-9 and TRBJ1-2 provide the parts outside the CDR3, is DTGVSQNPRHKITKRGQNVTFRCDPISEHNRLYWYRQTLGQGPEFLTYFQNEAQLEKSRLLSDRFSAERPKGSFSTLEIQRTEQGDSAMYLCASSFGQGGYGYTFGSGTRLTVV.

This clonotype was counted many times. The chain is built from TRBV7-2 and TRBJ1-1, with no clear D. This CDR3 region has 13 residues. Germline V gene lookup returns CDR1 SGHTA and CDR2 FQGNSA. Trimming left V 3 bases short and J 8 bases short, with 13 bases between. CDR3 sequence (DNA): TGTGCCAGCAGCTTCCAGGAGATCCGAGAAGCTTTCTTT. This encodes CASSFQEIREAFF.

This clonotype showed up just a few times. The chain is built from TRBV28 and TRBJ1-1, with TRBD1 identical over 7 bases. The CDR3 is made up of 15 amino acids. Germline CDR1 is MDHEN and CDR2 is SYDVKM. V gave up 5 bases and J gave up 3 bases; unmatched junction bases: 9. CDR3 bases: TGTGCCAGCAGTCCCCACAGGGGAGGAGACACTGAAGCTTTCTTT. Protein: CASSPHRGGDTEAFF.

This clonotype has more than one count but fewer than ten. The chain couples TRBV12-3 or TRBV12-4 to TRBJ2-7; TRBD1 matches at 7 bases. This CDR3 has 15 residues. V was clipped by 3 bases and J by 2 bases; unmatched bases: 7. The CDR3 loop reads CASSFGTETTYEQYF. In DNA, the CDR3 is TGTGCCAGCAGTTTTGGGACAGAGACGACCTACGAGCAGTACTTC.

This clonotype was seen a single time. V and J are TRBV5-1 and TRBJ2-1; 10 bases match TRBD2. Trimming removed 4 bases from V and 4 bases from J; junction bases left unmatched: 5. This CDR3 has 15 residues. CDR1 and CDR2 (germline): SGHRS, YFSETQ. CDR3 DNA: TGCGCCAGCAGCGCTGGACTAGCGGCTTACAATGAGCAGTTCTTC. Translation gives CASSAGLAAYNEQFF.

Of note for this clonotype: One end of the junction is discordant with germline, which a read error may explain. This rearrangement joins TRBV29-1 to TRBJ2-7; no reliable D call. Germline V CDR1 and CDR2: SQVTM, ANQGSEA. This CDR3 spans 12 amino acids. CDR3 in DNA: TGCAGCGTTAATGACGGATCCTGCGAGCAGTACTTC. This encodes CSVNDGSCEQYF.

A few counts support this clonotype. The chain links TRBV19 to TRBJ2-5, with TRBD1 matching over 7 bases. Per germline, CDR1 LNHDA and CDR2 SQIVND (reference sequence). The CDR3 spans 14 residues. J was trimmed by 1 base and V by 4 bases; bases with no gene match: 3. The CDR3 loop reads CASSTWDSQETQYF. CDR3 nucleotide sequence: TGTGCCAGTAGTACATGGGACAGCCAAGAGACCCAGTACTTC.

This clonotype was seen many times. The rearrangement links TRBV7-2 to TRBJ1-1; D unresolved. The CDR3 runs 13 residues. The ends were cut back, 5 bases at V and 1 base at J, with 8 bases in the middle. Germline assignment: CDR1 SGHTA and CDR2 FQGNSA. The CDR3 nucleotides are TGTGCCAGCAGCCCCAATAAGAACACTGAAGCTTTCTTT. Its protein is CASSPNKNTEAFF.

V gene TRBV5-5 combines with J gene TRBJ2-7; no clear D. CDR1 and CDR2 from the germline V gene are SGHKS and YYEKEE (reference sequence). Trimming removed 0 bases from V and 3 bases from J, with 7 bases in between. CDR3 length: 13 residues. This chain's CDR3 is CASSLEFRYEQYF. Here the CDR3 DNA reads TGTGCCAGCAGCTTGGAATTCCGCTACGAGCAGTACTTC.

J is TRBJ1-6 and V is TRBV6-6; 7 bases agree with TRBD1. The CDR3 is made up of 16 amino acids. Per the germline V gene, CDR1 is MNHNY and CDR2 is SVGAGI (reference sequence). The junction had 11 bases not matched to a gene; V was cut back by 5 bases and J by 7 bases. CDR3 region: CASSETGSIVNSPLHF. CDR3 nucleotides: TGTGCCAGCAGTGAGACAGGGAGCATTGTCAATTCACCCCTCCACTTT.

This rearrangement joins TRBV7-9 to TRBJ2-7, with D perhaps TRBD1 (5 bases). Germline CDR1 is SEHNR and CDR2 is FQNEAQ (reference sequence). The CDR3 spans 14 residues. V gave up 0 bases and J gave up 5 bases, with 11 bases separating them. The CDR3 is CASSLAGAPNEQYF. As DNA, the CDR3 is TGTGCCAGCAGCTTAGCAGGGGCCCCCAACGAGCAGTACTTC.

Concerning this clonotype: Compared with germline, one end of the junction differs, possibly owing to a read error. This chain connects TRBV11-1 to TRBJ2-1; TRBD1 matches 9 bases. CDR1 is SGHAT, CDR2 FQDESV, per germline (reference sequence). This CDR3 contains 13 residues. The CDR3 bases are TGTACCAGCAACACAGGGGGCAAGAATGAGCAGTTCTTC. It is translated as CTSNTGGKNEQFF.

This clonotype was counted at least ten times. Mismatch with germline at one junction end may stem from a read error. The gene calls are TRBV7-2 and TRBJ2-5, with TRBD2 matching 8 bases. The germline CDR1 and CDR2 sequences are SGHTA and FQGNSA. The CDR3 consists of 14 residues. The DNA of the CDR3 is TGTGCCAGCAGATTAGCGGGACTACAAGAGACCCAGTACTTC. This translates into CASRLAGLQETQYF.

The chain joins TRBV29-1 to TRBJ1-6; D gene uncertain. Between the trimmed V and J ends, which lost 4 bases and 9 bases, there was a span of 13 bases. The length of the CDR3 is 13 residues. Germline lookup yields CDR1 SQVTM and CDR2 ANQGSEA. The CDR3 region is CSVVEGYGSPLHF. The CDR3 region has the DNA TGCAGCGTTGTAGAGGGATACGGTTCACCCCTCCACTTT.

Here the CDR3 reads CASSQDLNPQADTQYF. The CDR3 nucleotides read TGCGCCAGCAGCCAAGATTTAAACCCACAGGCAGATACGCAGTATTTT. V usage is TRBV4-3 and J usage is TRBJ2-3; maybe TRBD1 (5 bases). The V end was cut by 0 bases, the J end by 4 bases, with 14 bases between. Germline V CDR1 and CDR2: LGHNA, YSLEER. The CDR3 sequence is 16 residues long.

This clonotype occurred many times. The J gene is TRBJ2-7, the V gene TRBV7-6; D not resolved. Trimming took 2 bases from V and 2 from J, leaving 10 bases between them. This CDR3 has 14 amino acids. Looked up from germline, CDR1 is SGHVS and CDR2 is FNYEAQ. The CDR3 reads CASSLLPSTYEQYF. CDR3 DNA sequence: TGTGCCAGCAGCTTACTCCCTTCTACCTACGAGCAGTACTTC.

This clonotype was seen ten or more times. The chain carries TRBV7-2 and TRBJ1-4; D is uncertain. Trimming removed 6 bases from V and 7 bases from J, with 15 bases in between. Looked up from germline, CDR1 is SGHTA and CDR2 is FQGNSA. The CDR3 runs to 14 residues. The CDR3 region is CASSPGPWGEKLFF. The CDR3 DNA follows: TGTGCCAGCAGTCCGGGTCCCTGGGGTGAAAAACTGTTTTTT.

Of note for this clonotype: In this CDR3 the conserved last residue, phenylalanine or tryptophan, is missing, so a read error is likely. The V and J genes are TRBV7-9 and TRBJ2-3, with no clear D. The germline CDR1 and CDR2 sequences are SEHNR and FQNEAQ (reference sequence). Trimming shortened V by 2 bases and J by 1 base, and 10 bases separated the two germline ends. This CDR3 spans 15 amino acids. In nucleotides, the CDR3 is TGTGCCAGCAGCTTATCCCCCCACCGCACAGATACGCAGTATTAT. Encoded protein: CASSLSPHRTDTQYY.

The CDR3 region is CSATKGGSYNEQFF. The CDR3 nucleotides read TGCAGCGCAACCAAGGGAGGGTCTTACAATGAGCAGTTCTTC. This chain connects TRBV20-1 to TRBJ2-1, with TRBD2 identical over 7 bases. The CDR3 is made up of 14 amino acids. Looked up from germline, CDR1 is DFQATT and CDR2 is SNEGSKA (reference sequence).

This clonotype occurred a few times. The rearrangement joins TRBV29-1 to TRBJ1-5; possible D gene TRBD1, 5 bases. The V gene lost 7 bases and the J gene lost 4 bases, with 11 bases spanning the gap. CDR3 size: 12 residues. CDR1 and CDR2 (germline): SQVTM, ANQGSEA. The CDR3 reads CSAGGGNQPQHF. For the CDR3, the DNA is TGCAGCGCCGGTGGGGGGAATCAGCCCCAGCATTTT.